These T cell receptor beta chains were read from a single sample in a study of Ad26.COV2.S vaccination and SARS-CoV-2 variants. The method was immunoSEQ multiplex PCR; TCRdb's version includes in-frame clones alone and lacks a portion of them. The sample carries a few hundred thousand clones, under 90% recorded once. Source: peripheral blood, taken in a trial of Ad26.COV2.S vaccine versus placebo. Receptors originate from a person aged 18 to 59 who received the Ad26.COV2.S COVID-19 vaccine or a placebo. Both conserved end residues are part of each CDR3. The D gene is left open where the match is weak. The listing skips clone size in some rows; elsewhere it reads once, few, many or a size class.

D	V	J	size	CDR3	DNA
TRBD2	TRBV6-2/TRBV6-3	TRBJ2-1	-	CASSGLADSYNEQFF	TGTGCCAGCAGCGGACTAGCGGACTCCTACAATGAGCAGTTCTTC
-	TRBV6-6	TRBJ1-2	-	CASSYSGDVSYGYTF	TGTGCCAGCAGTTACTCAGGGGATGTCAGCTATGGCTACACCTTC
-	TRBV4-1	TRBJ2-2	-	CASSKSAGRGTGELFF	TGCGCCAGCAGCAAAAGTGCGGGGCGCGGCACCGGGGAGCTGTTTTTT
TRBD1	TRBV5-4	TRBJ1-2	-	CASSPGTANYGYTF	TGTGCCAGCAGCCCGGGGACAGCTAACTATGGCTACACCTTC
TRBD2	TRBV30	TRBJ2-7	-	CAWSGTGTSSHEQYF	TGTGCCTGGAGTGGTACCGGGACTAGCAGCCACGAGCAGTACTTC
-	TRBV3-1/TRBV3-2	TRBJ1-2	-	CASSHGPYGYTF	TGTGCCAGCAGCCACGGACCCTATGGCTACACCTTC
-	TRBV6-4	TRBJ1-5	many	CASSDSPNQPQHF	TGTGCCAGCAGTGACAGCCCCAATCAGCCCCAGCATTTT
-	TRBV19	TRBJ1-1	-	CASNRQGREGKAFF	TGTGCCAGTAATCGGCAGGGGAGGGAGGGTAAAGCTTTCTTT
TRBD1	TRBV7-9	TRBJ2-1	-	CASSPKGVAGTGEGNEQFF	TGTGCCAGCAGCCCCAAGGGGGTTGCGGGGACAGGGGAAGGTAATGAGCAGTTCTTC
-	TRBV5-4	TRBJ2-5	-	CASSSDWSGGQYF	TGTGCCAGCAGCTCGGACTGGTCCGGAGGCCAGTACTTC
-	TRBV5-1	TRBJ2-5	-	CASSLAPGGLQETQYF	TGCGCCAGCAGCTTGGCCCCGGGCGGGCTCCAAGAGACCCAGTACTTC
TRBD1	TRBV5-1	TRBJ2-5	-	CASSKGARETQYF	TGCGCCAGCTCCAAGGGGGCGCGGGAGACCCAGTACTTC
-	TRBV7-2	TRBJ2-2	-	CASSSTGTENTGELFF	TGTGCCAGCAGCTCGACCGGGACGGAGAACACCGGGGAGCTGTTTTTT
TRBD1	TRBV6-5	TRBJ2-5	-	CASSSRGGRGTQYF	TGTGCCAGCAGCTCCAGAGGGGGCAGGGGGACCCAGTACTTC
-	TRBV19	TRBJ1-2	-	CASSEEPGHGYTF	TGTGCCAGTAGTGAGGAGCCAGGACATGGCTACACCTTC
-	TRBV7-9	TRBJ2-1	once	CASSRRGTGYNEQFF	TGTGCCAGCAGCCGACGGGGGACTGGATACAATGAGCAGTTCTTC
-	TRBV5-1	TRBJ2-6	-	CASSPVGGAGANVLTF	TGCGCCAGCAGCCCAGTGGGGGGTGCTGGGGCCAACGTCCTGACTTTC
TRBD1	TRBV19	TRBJ1-1	once	CASSPQGTGFSEAFF	TGTGCCAGTAGTCCCCAAGGGACAGGGTTCAGTGAAGCTTTCTTT
TRBD2	TRBV30	TRBJ2-1	-	CAWSYLGLAGSSSYNEQFF	TGTGCCTGGAGTTACCTTGGACTAGCGGGAAGCAGCTCCTACAATGAGCAGTTCTTC
-	TRBV14	TRBJ1-2	-	CASSYLPGAHYGYTF	TGTGCCAGCAGCTACTTACCGGGGGCCCACTATGGCTACACCTTC
-	TRBV15	TRBJ1-1	-	CATSRIDQGPSEAFF	TGTGCCACCAGCCGTATAGATCAGGGGCCCAGTGAAGCTTTCTTT
TRBD2	TRBV7-3	TRBJ2-3	-	CASSYGTSPAQDTQYF	TGTGCCAGCAGCTATGGGACTAGCCCCGCTCAAGATACGCAGTATTTT
TRBD2	TRBV24-1	TRBJ2-3	-	CATSSTSGVGDTQYF	TGTGCCACCAGTTCTACTAGCGGAGTAGGAGATACGCAGTATTTT
TRBD1	TRBV24-1	TRBJ2-2	-	CATSPGQGNTGELFF	TGTGCCACCAGCCCGGGACAGGGGAACACCGGGGAGCTGTTTTTT
-	TRBV6-5	TRBJ1-1	-	CASTPGAMNTEAFF	TGTGCCAGCACGCCGGGCGCTATGAACACTGAAGCTTTCTTT
-	TRBV9	TRBJ2-1	-	CASSVAGDSYNEQFF	TGTGCCAGCAGCGTAGCCGGCGACTCCTACAATGAGCAGTTCTTC
TRBD2	TRBV4-1	TRBJ2-5	-	CASSRLAQETQYF	TGCGCCAGCAGCCGACTAGCCCAAGAGACCCAGTACTTC
-	TRBV5-6	TRBJ2-7	few	CASSPADTYEQYF	TGTGCCAGCAGCCCAGCGGATACCTACGAGCAGTACTTC
-	TRBV4-3	TRBJ1-2	once	CASSPSSQGNYGYTF	TGCGCCAGCAGCCCTTCATCCCAGGGGAACTATGGCTACACCTTC
TRBD2	TRBV2	TRBJ2-1	-	CASSPQGASGANEQFF	TGTGCCAGCAGCCCTCAAGGGGCTAGCGGGGCCAATGAGCAGTTCTTC
-	TRBV18	TRBJ1-4	few	CASSRDQNEKLFF	TGTGCCAGCTCTCGGGACCAAAATGAAAAACTGTTTTTT
TRBD2	TRBV5-1	TRBJ2-1	-	CASSLELAGTNEQFF	TGCGCCAGCAGCTTGGAACTAGCGGGCACCAATGAGCAGTTCTTC
TRBD1	TRBV3-1/TRBV3-2	TRBJ1-1	-	CASSLQQHRGGAFF	TGTGCCAGCAGCCTCCAACAACACAGGGGGGGAGCTTTCTTT
TRBD1	TRBV30	TRBJ1-6	few	CAWSTGGYTLHF	TGTGCCTGGTCTACAGGGGGCTACACCCTCCACTTT
TRBD2	TRBV30	TRBJ2-1	-	CARLAGGPARNEQFF	TGTGCAAGACTAGCGGGAGGTCCTGCCCGTAATGAGCAGTTCTTC
TRBD1	TRBV6-2/TRBV6-3	TRBJ2-7	-	CASSYSGTGKYEQYF	TGTGCCAGCAGTTACTCCGGGACAGGGAAGTACGAGCAGTACTTC
-	TRBV7-9	TRBJ1-1	-	CASSLYQGNTEAFF	TGTGCCAGCAGCTTATATCAGGGCAACACTGAAGCTTTCTTT
-	TRBV6-5	TRBJ1-2	once	CASTRTDPFYGYTF	TGTGCCAGCACCAGGACTGATCCGTTCTATGGCTACACCTTC
-	TRBV6-5	TRBJ2-7	-	CAAKRPNEMYEQYF	TGTGCCGCCAAGCGGCCGAATGAGATGTACGAGCAGTACTTC
-	TRBV6-1	TRBJ2-4	-	CASSPPIGF	TGTGCCAGCAGTCCCCCCATAGGCTTC
-	TRBV5-1	TRBJ1-3	-	CASSLGGTGNTIYF	TGCGCCAGCAGCTTGGGGGGTACAGGAAACACCATATATTTT
-	TRBV18	TRBJ2-7	-	CASSIGSNYEQYF	TGTGCCAGCTCAATCGGGTCCAACTACGAGCAGTACTTC
-	TRBV28	TRBJ1-2	-	CASSSAGTDTYGYTF	TGTGCCAGCAGTTCCGCCGGGACGGACACTTATGGCTACACCTTC
-	TRBV5-1	TRBJ2-7	-	CASSDPSGTFEQYF	TGCGCCAGCAGCGACCCGTCAGGGACCTTTGAGCAGTACTTC
-	TRBV6-5	TRBJ2-7	-	CASSRRRDIGYEQYF	TGTGCCAGCAGTAGGAGACGGGACATAGGCTACGAGCAGTACTTC
-	TRBV28	TRBJ2-7	once	CASSPSDEQYF	TGTGCCAGCAGTCCTAGTGACGAGCAGTACTTC
-	TRBV5-6	TRBJ2-7	-	CASSLLMRPYEQYF	TGTGCCAGCAGCTTGTTAATGCGTCCCTACGAGCAGTACTTC
TRBD2	TRBV2	TRBJ2-1	-	CASSLWEGPKFF	TGTGCCAGCAGTTTGTGGGAGGGTCCGAAGTTCTTC
-	TRBV19	TRBJ1-4	-	CASIDGAATNEKLFF	TGTGCCAGTATCGATGGAGCTGCAACTAATGAAAAACTGTTTTTT
TRBD2	TRBV11-2	TRBJ2-1	once	CASSYAGGPNEQFF	TGTGCCAGCAGCTATGCGGGGGGGCCCAATGAGCAGTTCTTC